The 31 T cell receptor beta chains below were found in one sample sequenced in a study of cytomegalovirus exposure and HLA in healthy donors. The PCR made use of 60 Vbeta and 13 Jbeta primers. Here immunoSEQ multiplex PCR was the method, and the copy in TCRdb shows in-frame clones only, minus some. This sample has roughly 93,000 clones, with more than 65% found just once. The specimen was PBMCs. The receptors here all came from a human donor in good health.

This clone appeared a few times. The V gene is TRBV6-1, the J gene TRBJ1-1; 7 bases fit TRBD1. The CDR3 contains 15 residues. Per the germline V gene, CDR1 is MNHNS and CDR2 is SASEGT. The V gene end was trimmed by 5 bases and the J gene end by 1 base; junction bases not matched to a gene: 7. The CDR3 spells CASSQLRQGNTEAFF. The DNA for the CDR3 is TGTGCCAGCAGTCAACTGAGACAGGGGAACACTGAAGCTTTCTTT.

This chain uses TRBV9 with TRBJ1-1, with TRBD1 matching over 10 bases. After removal of 4 bases from V and 5 bases from J, the junction contained 14 bases not matched to a gene. CDR3 length: 17 residues. CDR1 SGDLS and CDR2 YYNGEE come from the germline V gene. As DNA, the CDR3 is TGTGCCAGCAGCACAAGTGACAGGGGGCGCCTGGGTACTGAAGCTTTCTTT. Translated: CASSTSDRGRLGTEAFF.

This clone was observed a handful of times. The chain couples TRBV18 to TRBJ1-2; 8 nucleotides line up with TRBD1. CDR1 KGHSH and CDR2 LQKENI come from the germline V gene. The CDR3 length is 15 residues. The V and J ends lost 6 bases and 5 bases, in that order; junction bases with no gene match: 11. The CDR3: CASSRSGQEDYGYTF. CDR3 coding DNA: TGTGCCAGCTCCCGATCGGGACAGGAGGATTATGGCTACACCTTC.

The CDR3 DNA sequence: TGCGCCAGCAGCTACGACGGGAACTCTGGGGCCAACGTCCTGACTTTC. Encoded protein: CASSYDGNSGANVLTF. The V gene is TRBV5-1, the J gene TRBJ2-6; D possibly corresponds to TRBD2 (5 bases). Germline CDR1 is SGHRS and CDR2 is YFSETQ. The CDR3 consists of 16 residues. V lost 3 bases to trimming and J lost 0 bases, with 10 bases between them.

The chain joins TRBV5-1 to TRBJ2-7, with D uncertain. Trimming stripped 4 bases from V and 0 bases from J, with 11 bases between. Germline V gene lookup returns CDR1 SGHRS and CDR2 YFSETQ. CDR3 length: 14 amino acids. CDR3 bases: TGCGCCAGCAGCCCCGACACCTACTCCTACGAGCAGTACTTC. It is translated as CASSPDTYSYEQYF.

The chain is built from TRBV6-5 and TRBJ1-1; the D is unclear. Trimming took 4 bases from V and 3 from J, leaving 9 bases between them. Germline-derived CDR1 and CDR2 are MNHEY and SVGAGI. The CDR3 spans 13 residues. The CDR3 DNA reads as TGTGCCAGCAGTTTTACACGTCACACTGAAGCTTTCTTT. Its translation: CASSFTRHTEAFF.

J is TRBJ2-5 and V is TRBV2, with D possibly TRBD1 on 7 matching bases. The CDR3 spans 13 residues. Trimming removed 8 bases from V and 5 bases from J, with 15 bases in between. CDR1 and CDR2 (germline): SNHLY, FYNNEI. CDR3 in amino acids: CASLEGALETQYF. The CDR3 DNA reads as TGTGCCAGCTTGGAGGGGGCCTTGGAGACCCAGTACTTC.

This chain connects TRBV9 to TRBJ1-1, with 7 bases fitting TRBD1. Germline loops: CDR1 SGDLS, CDR2 YYNGEE. The CDR3 is made up of 15 amino acids. Losses at the gene ends were 0 bases for V and 5 bases for J; bases not matched to a gene: 7. CDR3 bases: TGTGCCAGCAGCGTAGGACAGGGAGAGTGGACTGAAGCTTTCTTT. Its translation is CASSVGQGEWTEAFF.

This chain connects TRBV2 to TRBJ2-5, with TRBD1 identical over 7 bases. The germline CDR1 and CDR2 sequences are SNHLY and FYNNEI. The V segment lost 4 bases and the J segment 4 bases; nucleotides outside the gene matches: 12. The length of the CDR3 is 16 residues. CDR3 DNA sequence: TGTGCCAGCAGTGGCGGCATCGACAGGGTTCGAGAGACCCAGTACTTC. This encodes CASSGGIDRVRETQYF.

J is TRBJ2-1 and V is TRBV6-5; D not certain. V was trimmed by 4 bases and J by 2 bases, leaving 9 bases between them. Germline V gene sequence: CDR1 MNHEY, CDR2 SVGAGI. The CDR3 is made up of 14 amino acids. This CDR3 is CASSLRRPYNEQFF. The CDR3 coding sequence is TGTGCCAGCAGTTTAAGGCGGCCCTACAATGAGCAGTTCTTC.

This clone was counted once. V and J are TRBV7-6 and TRBJ1-1, with a tentative D call TRBD1 (6 bases). The CDR3 has 14 residues. V shed 3 bases and J shed 2 bases, with 10 bases lying between them. In germline, CDR1 is SGHVS, CDR2 FNYEAQ. CDR3 nucleotides: TGTGCCAGCAGCTTGGGACAAATTAACACTGAAGCTTTCTTT. Translation gives CASSLGQINTEAFF.

The chain is built from TRBV4-3 and TRBJ2-1, with a weak D call TRBD2 (6 bases). This CDR3 comprises 15 residues. From germline, CDR1 is LGHNA and CDR2 YSLEER. The V and J ends lost 4 bases and 2 bases respectively, with 12 bases between them. CDR3 sequence (DNA): TGCGCCAGCAGCCCTATAGGGAGGACCTACAATGAGCAGTTCTTC. Translation gives CASSPIGRTYNEQFF.

The J gene is TRBJ2-2, the V gene TRBV27; 8 bases match TRBD1. V gave up 2 bases and J gave up 3 bases; unmatched junction bases: 5. The CDR3 spans 16 residues. Germline loops: CDR1 MNHEY, CDR2 SMNVEV (reference sequence). The CDR3 DNA follows: TGTGCCAGCAGTTTACGGACAGGGTCTGACACCGGGGAGCTGTTTTTT. Its protein product is CASSLRTGSDTGELFF.

V is TRBV7-8 and J is TRBJ2-3; TRBD2 aligns across 10 bases. The ends lost 3 bases at V and 4 bases at J; junction bases unmatched: 7. CDR1 is SGHVS, CDR2 FQNEAQ, per germline. The CDR3 is 16 amino acids. In DNA form, the CDR3 reads TGTGCCAGCAGCTTTCGGTCTAGCGGGAGCGCAGATACGCAGTATTTT. Its protein is CASSFRSSGSADTQYF.

V usage is TRBV5-1 and J usage is TRBJ2-1; tentatively, D is TRBD2 (6 bases). Trimming cost V 0 bases and J 12 bases, with 16 bases left between them. The V gene's germline CDR1 is SGHRS and CDR2 YFSETQ. The CDR3 contains 14 residues. CDR3 DNA sequence: TGCGCCAGCAGCTTGGCGGGGTGGGGAGGCCGGCAGTTCTTC. Its protein is CASSLAGWGGRQFF.

The chain combines TRBV5-6 with TRBJ2-3, with 11 positions matching TRBD1. The trim removed 4 bases at V and 2 bases at J, leaving 9 bases unmatched. The V gene's germline CDR1 is SGHDT and CDR2 YYEEEE. The CDR3 contains 17 residues. As DNA, the CDR3 is TGTGCCAGCAGCAGTCCGGGACAGGGGGGACCCACAGATACGCAGTATTTT. This codes for CASSSPGQGGPTDTQYF.

The chain recombines TRBV9 with TRBJ1-1, with D possibly being TRBD1 (6 bases). The V gene lost 1 base and the J gene lost 0 bases, with 10 bases spanning the gap. CDR1 SGDLS and CDR2 YYNGEE come from the germline V gene. The CDR3 length is 15 residues. DNA of the CDR3: TGTGCCAGCAGCGTACCTGACAGGATGAACACTGAAGCTTTCTTT. This translates into CASSVPDRMNTEAFF.

The gene calls are TRBV5-1 and TRBJ2-3; D gene ambiguous. The length of the CDR3 is 14 residues. The germline CDR1 and CDR2 sequences are SGHRS and YFSETQ. V was cut by 1 base and J by 0 bases, with 6 bases left in between. The CDR3 loop reads CASSLHSSTDTQYF. The CDR3 DNA is TGCGCCAGCAGCTTGCACTCGAGCACAGATACGCAGTATTTT. Drawing the rest from reference TRBV5-1 and TRBJ2-3, the complete variable domain is KAGVTQTPRYLIKTRGQQVTLSCSPISGHRSVSWYQQTPGQGLQFLFEYFSETQRNKGNFPGRFSGRQFSNSRSEMNVSTLELGDSALYLCASSLHSSTDTQYFGPGTRLTVL.

The rearrangement links TRBV4-3 to TRBJ2-5, with no clear D. Trimming cost V 1 base and J 5 bases, with 11 bases left between them. This CDR3 contains 14 residues. Germline values: CDR1 LGHNA, CDR2 YSLEER. The CDR3 region has the DNA TGCGCCAGCAGCCAAGTCCCCAATGGCGAGACCCAGTACTTC. It is translated as CASSQVPNGETQYF.

J is TRBJ1-5 and V is TRBV10-3, with D uncertain. The CDR3 runs 14 residues. With 3 bases removed from V and 6 bases from J, the gap between germline ends came to 12 bases. The V gene's germline CDR1 is ENHRY and CDR2 SYGVKD. The CDR3, as DNA: TGTGCCATCAGTGAACGCCAGGAGGTTCAGCCCCAGCATTTT. This sequence encodes CAISERQEVQPQHF.

The chain carries TRBV19 and TRBJ2-1; 7 nucleotides agree with TRBD2. The germline V gene has CDR1 LNHDA and CDR2 SQIVND (reference sequence). The junction had 7 bases not matched to a gene; V was cut back by 5 bases and J by 0 bases. The CDR3 is made up of 16 amino acids. The CDR3 loop reads CASSQPSGSSYNEQFF. CDR3 nucleotide sequence: TGTGCCAGTAGTCAACCTAGCGGCAGCTCCTACAATGAGCAGTTCTTC.

This clone was observed a few times. CDR3 region: CASSRGQGTGELFF. The CDR3 coding sequence is TGTGCCAGCAGCAGAGGACAGGGCACCGGGGAGCTGTTTTTT. The chain uses TRBV7-2 and TRBJ2-2; 8 bases are a match to TRBD1. The trim removed 5 bases at V and 4 bases at J, leaving 3 bases unmatched. Germline V gene data show CDR1 as SGHTA and CDR2 as FQGNSA. CDR3 length: 14 amino acids.

V and J are TRBV10-3 and TRBJ2-7; TRBD2 is a possible D gene (5 bases). The germline V gene encodes CDR1 ENHRY and CDR2 SYGVKD. The CDR3 consists of 11 residues. Trimming stripped 7 bases from V and 3 bases from J, with 7 bases between. In DNA, the CDR3 is TGTGCCATCAAAGGGAGCTACGAGCAGTACTTC. Amino acids: CAIKGSYEQYF.

This rearrangement joins TRBV30 to TRBJ1-6, with D possibly matching TRBD1 (6 bases). The CDR3 extends over 14 amino acids. Germline V gene lookup returns CDR1 GTSNPN and CDR2 SVGIG (reference sequence). Trimming took off 1 base at V and 10 bases at J, with 14 bases between the two ends. This CDR3 reads CAWSGGHSQSPLHF. CDR3 coding DNA: TGTGCCTGGAGTGGGGGACACTCTCAATCACCCCTCCACTTT.

The rearrangement links TRBV11-2 to TRBJ1-2, with TRBD1 identical over 8 bases. The CDR3 runs 14 residues. The junction had 4 bases not matched to a gene; V was cut back by 6 bases and J by 1 base. The V gene's germline CDR1 is SGHAT and CDR2 FQNNGV. The CDR3 loop is CASRRTGGNYGYTF. DNA of the CDR3: TGTGCCAGCAGGAGAACAGGGGGTAACTATGGCTACACCTTC.

This clone was recorded only once. The chain employs TRBV2 and TRBJ2-6; 9 positions match TRBD1. Unmatched junction bases numbered 10, after V lost 6 bases and J lost 4 bases. The CDR3 has 17 residues. Germline V CDR1 and CDR2: SNHLY, FYNNEI. Here the CDR3 DNA reads TGTGCCAGCAGCCACTCCGGGACAGGGAGCGGGGCCAACGTCCTGACTTTC. Protein product: CASSHSGTGSGANVLTF. Using reference TRBV2 and TRBJ2-6 for the parts outside the CDR3, the full variable domain is EPEVTQTPSHQVTQMGQEVILRCVPISNHLYFYWYRQILGQKVEFLVSFYNNEISEKSEIFDDQFSVERPDGSNFTLKIRSTKLEDSAMYFCASSHSGTGSGANVLTFGAGSRLTVL.

The J gene is TRBJ2-6, the V gene TRBV2, with D possibly TRBD1 on 6 matching bases. Germline V gene sequence: CDR1 SNHLY, CDR2 FYNNEI. The CDR3 loop spans 13 amino acids. V dropped 9 bases and J dropped 1 base, with 7 bases sitting between them. The CDR3 loop reads CASTGSGANVLTF. In nucleotides, the CDR3 is TGTGCCAGTACAGGGTCTGGGGCCAACGTCCTGACTTTC.

CDR3 coding DNA: TGTGCCAGCAGCCTAACGCAGCGGGGTCCCTACGAGCAGTACTTC. Translated, it gives CASSLTQRGPYEQYF. This chain uses TRBV13 with TRBJ2-5; 7 nucleotides line up with TRBD2. The J call may be in error: the DNA end matches TRBJ2-7 better. Germline V CDR1 and CDR2: PRHDT, FYEKMQ (reference sequence). This CDR3 comprises 15 residues.

The chain links TRBV19 to TRBJ1-1, with D maybe TRBD1 (6 bases). V was clipped by 3 bases and J by 3 bases, with 8 bases between them. The germline V gene has CDR1 LNHDA and CDR2 SQIVND (reference sequence). There are 13 residues in the CDR3. The CDR3: CASSMGAYTEAFF. CDR3 bases: TGTGCCAGTAGTATGGGGGCGTACACTGAAGCTTTCTTT.

The chain has TRBV6-4 and TRBJ1-1, with 10 bases fitting TRBD1. CDR1 is MRHNA and CDR2 is SNTAGT in the germline V gene. Trimming cost V 4 bases and J 6 bases; bases outside gene matches: 5. This CDR3 is 14 amino acids long. DNA for the CDR3: TGTGCCAGCAGTGTCTTCGGACAGGGGGCTGAAGCTTTCTTT. This codes for CASSVFGQGAEAFF.

This clone was counted only a few times. The chain links TRBV15 to TRBJ1-5; 9 nucleotides line up with TRBD1. The length of the CDR3 is 16 residues. The ends lost 4 bases at V and 11 bases at J; junction bases unmatched: 15. CDR1 LNHNV and CDR2 YYDKDF come from the germline V gene (reference sequence). This CDR3 reads CATSTSDRGGHWAQHF. CDR3 in DNA: TGTGCCACCAGCACCTCGGACAGGGGTGGTCATTGGGCCCAGCATTTT.